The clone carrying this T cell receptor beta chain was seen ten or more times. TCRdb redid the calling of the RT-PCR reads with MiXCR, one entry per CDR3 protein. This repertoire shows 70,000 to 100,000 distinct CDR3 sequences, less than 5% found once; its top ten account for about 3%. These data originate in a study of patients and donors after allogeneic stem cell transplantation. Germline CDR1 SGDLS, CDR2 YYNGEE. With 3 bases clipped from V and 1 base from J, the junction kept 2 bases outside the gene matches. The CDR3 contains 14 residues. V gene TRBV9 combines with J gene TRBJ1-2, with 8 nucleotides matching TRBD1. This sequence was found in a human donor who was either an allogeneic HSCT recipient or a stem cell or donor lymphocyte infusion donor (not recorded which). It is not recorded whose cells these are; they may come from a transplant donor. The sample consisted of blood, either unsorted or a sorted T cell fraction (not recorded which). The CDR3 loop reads CASSADRGNYGYTF. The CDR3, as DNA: TGTGCCAGCAGCGCCGACAGGGGTAACTATGGCTACACCTTC.